A selection of T cell receptor beta chains follows, all from one sample in a study of cytomegalovirus exposure and HLA in healthy donors. Sequencing was performed with immunoSEQ multiplex PCR; in TCRdb, only in-frame clones are kept and a portion is missing. This table has about 140,000 clones, roughly 73% appearing once. The specimen was PBMCs. These receptors were taken from a man in his late teens or twenties in good health and CMV-seropositive. CDR3s include the opening cysteine and the closing phenylalanine or tryptophan. A D gene is named only where the DNA matches it firmly. Size tells how often a clone was seen (once, few, many) or the class of an expanded clone, and some rows leave it out.

>TRBJ2-7|few|-|TRBV5-1
CASSLEGRAYEQYF
TGCGCTAGCAGCCTGGAAGGCAGGGCCTACGAGCAGTACTTC
>TRBJ2-1|-|TRBD2|TRBV29-1
CSVARLANSYNEQFF
TGCAGCGTTGCCCGACTAGCGAACTCCTACAATGAGCAGTTCTTC
>TRBJ2-7|-|-|TRBV12-2
CASARAGVSEEQYF
TGTGCAAGCGCCAGAGCGGGAGTTTCGGAGGAGCAGTACTTC
>TRBJ2-5|few|TRBD2|TRBV4-1
CASSQARTSGSGETQYF
TGCGCCAGCAGCCAAGCTAGGACTAGCGGGAGTGGGGAGACCCAGTACTTC
>TRBJ2-1|-|TRBD2|TRBV4-2
CASSPLAGEKNEQFF
TGTGCCAGCAGCCCACTAGCGGGAGAAAAGAATGAGCAGTTCTTC
>TRBJ2-1|-|-|TRBV4-1
CASSQVVTTPGNEQFF
TGCGCCAGCAGCCAAGTTGTGACTACCCCTGGGAATGAGCAGTTCTTC
>TRBJ1-3|-|-|TRBV28
CASSRQPAASGNTIYF
TGTGCCAGCAGCCGACAGCCGGCTGCCTCTGGAAACACCATATATTTT
>TRBJ1-5|-|TRBD1|TRBV19
CASTMRTGGYSNQPQHF
TGTGCCAGTACTATGAGGACAGGGGGCTATAGCAATCAGCCCCAGCATTTT
>TRBJ1-1|few|-|TRBV5-1
CASSQQLTNTEPFF
TGCGCCAGCAGCCAACAACTAACTAACACCGAACCTTTCTTT
>TRBJ2-5|-|-|TRBV5-1
CASATPTGLETQYF
TGCGCCAGCGCCACACCGACAGGATTGGAGACCCAGTACTTC
>TRBJ2-1|-|TRBD2|TRBV5-1
CASSLEGGRGMNEQFF
TGCGCCAGCAGCTTGGAAGGCGGGAGGGGTATGAATGAGCAGTTCTTC
>TRBJ1-1|-|-|TRBV19
CASRTSGHLNTEAFF
TGTGCCAGTAGAACATCTGGACACCTGAACACTGAAGCTTTCTTT
>TRBJ2-1|-|-|TRBV5-1
CASSLGSLAYNEQFF
TGCGCCAGCAGCTTGGGGAGTTTAGCCTACAATGAGCAGTTCTTC
>TRBJ2-7|once|TRBD2|TRBV11-2
CASRGDSGSLYEQYF
TGTGCCAGCAGGGGGGATAGCGGGAGTCTCTACGAGCAGTACTTC
>TRBJ1-5|-|-|TRBV18
CASSPEGGNQPQHF
TGTGCCAGCTCACCAGAGGGGGGCAATCAGCCCCAGCATTTT
>TRBJ1-5|-|-|TRBV20-1
CSARSNRIKHF
TGCAGTGCTAGATCTAACAGGATAAAGCATTTT
>TRBJ1-5|-|-|TRBV19
CASSFGHHYQPQHF
TGTGCCAGTAGTTTTGGACACCATTATCAGCCCCAGCATTTT
>TRBJ2-7|-|TRBD1|TRBV4-1
CASSRVGQDRGYGQYF
TGCGCCAGCAGCCGAGTAGGACAGGATAGAGGTTACGGGCAGTACTTC
>TRBJ2-3|once|-|TRBV10-3
CAISFGGDPGDTQYF
TGTGCCATCAGTTTCGGGGGAGACCCTGGGGATACGCAGTATTTT
>TRBJ2-5|-|TRBD2|TRBV4-1
CASSARTSGETQYF
TGCGCCAGCAGCGCACGGACTAGCGGGGAGACCCAGTACTTC
>TRBJ2-2|-|TRBD1|TRBV5-1
CASSSGQSNTGELFF
TGCGCCAGCAGCTCGGGACAGTCGAACACCGGGGAGCTGTTTTTT
>TRBJ1-2|-|-|TRBV28
CASSFSTPPTYGYTF
TGTGCCAGCAGTTTCTCGACACCACCCACCTATGGCTACACCTTC
>TRBJ1-4|-|-|TRBV27
CASSPSWSEREKLFF
TGTGCCAGCAGTCCCTCGTGGTCGGAGCGGGAAAAACTGTTTTTT
>TRBJ1-3|-|-|TRBV28
CASSFGGLNSGNTIYF
TGTGCCAGCAGTTTCGGGGGACTGAACTCTGGAAACACCATATATTTT
>TRBJ1-1|-|TRBD1|TRBV18
CASSIGQVNTEAFF
TGTGCCAGCTCAATCGGACAGGTGAACACTGAAGCTTTCTTT
>TRBJ1-2|-|-|TRBV7-9
CASSLDSGGYTF
TGTGCCAGCAGCTTAGACTCCGGTGGCTACACCTTC
>TRBJ2-1|-|-|TRBV7-9
CASSLDRSVNNEQFF
TGTGCCAGCAGCTTAGACAGGTCGGTTAACAATGAGCAGTTCTTC
>TRBJ2-1|-|TRBD2|TRBV10-3
CAISGNLAGEGDAYNEQFF
TGTGCCATCAGTGGAAACCTAGCGGGAGAGGGGGACGCCTACAATGAGCAGTTCTTC
>TRBJ1-1|-|-|TRBV7-9
CASSFDRKGAFF
TGTGCCAGCAGCTTCGACAGGAAGGGTGCTTTCTTT
>TRBJ2-7|-|-|TRBV5-1
CASSLSWSLRDEQYF
TGCGCCAGCAGCTTGTCCTGGTCCTTGAGGGACGAGCAGTACTTC
>TRBJ2-1|-|-|TRBV19
CASSMVRVRSEQFF
TGTGCCAGTAGTATGGTCAGGGTCAGGAGTGAGCAGTTCTTC
>TRBJ2-3|-|TRBD2|TRBV4-2
CASSPTSGITDTQYF
TGTGCCAGCAGCCCGACTAGCGGGATCACAGATACGCAGTATTTT
>TRBJ2-7|-|TRBD2|TRBV27
CASSLSSLGGGSFYEQYF
TGTGCCAGCAGTTTAAGCTCGTTGGGTGGCGGGAGTTTCTACGAGCAGTACTTC
>TRBJ2-1|-|-|TRBV10-1
CASSPGNGGRRNEQFF
TGCGCCAGCAGTCCGGGGAACGGGGGAAGGCGGAATGAGCAGTTCTTC
>TRBJ1-1|-|TRBD1|TRBV5-1
CASCLDREYTEAFF
TGCGCCAGCTGCTTGGACAGGGAATACACTGAAGCTTTCTTT
>TRBJ1-1|once|TRBD1|TRBV30
CAWSFHRGGAFF
TGTGCCTGGAGTTTTCACAGGGGTGGGGCTTTCTTT
>TRBJ1-1|-|-|TRBV6-1
CASSYYRDWGAFF
TGTGCCAGCAGTTATTACAGGGATTGGGGAGCTTTCTTT
>TRBJ1-2|once|-|TRBV7-9
CSSSSGEGVYAGGYTF
TGTTCCAGCAGCTCCGGGGAGGGGGTGTATGCTGGTGGCTACACCTTC
>TRBJ1-1|-|TRBD1|TRBV7-3
CASSPRQGRNTEAFF
TGTGCCAGCAGCCCTCGACAGGGGAGGAACACTGAAGCTTTCTTT
>TRBJ2-1|-|TRBD2|TRBV4-2
CASSHTPSGSYNEQFF
TGTGCCAGCAGCCATACGCCTAGCGGGTCCTACAATGAGCAGTTCTTC
>TRBJ1-2|-|-|TRBV19
CASSLSRPGAENSYTF
TGTGCCAGTAGCCTCTCGCGACCAGGGGCGGAGAATAGCTACACCTTC
>TRBJ1-1|few|-|TRBV5-1
CASSLIWGDTEAFF
TGCGCCAGCAGCTTAATCTGGGGGGACACTGAAGCTTTCTTT
>TRBJ2-2|-|TRBD2|TRBV25-1
CASREAGLAGKFGELFF
TGTGCCAGCAGGGAGGCAGGACTAGCGGGAAAGTTCGGGGAGCTGTTTTTT
>TRBJ2-2|few|TRBD2|TRBV19
CASSIDRGGLRGTGELFF
TGTGCCAGTAGTATAGATCGGGGGGGCTTGCGTGGCACCGGGGAGCTGTTTTTT
>TRBJ2-7|-|TRBD2|TRBV7-2
CARSLGSSGSSYEQYF
TGTGCCCGCAGCTTAGGATCTAGCGGAAGCTCCTACGAGCAGTACTTC
>TRBJ1-1|-|-|TRBV29-1
CSVYMNTEAFF
TGCAGCGTTTACATGAACACTGAAGCTTTCTTT
>TRBJ2-7|-|TRBD1|TRBV7-9
CASSLEDRSVGQYF
TGTGCCAGCAGCCTTGAGGACAGGTCCGTCGGGCAGTACTTC
>TRBJ2-3|once|-|TRBV2
CASKLEGFMGGDTQYF
TGTGCCAGCAAGCTAGAGGGCTTTATGGGGGGAGATACGCAGTATTTT
>TRBJ1-1|-|-|TRBV6-5
CASSREKEGWTEAFF
TGTGCCAGCAGCCGTGAAAAGGAGGGTTGGACTGAAGCTTTCTTT